The clone carrying this T cell receptor (beta chain) was counted ten times or more. Its specificity is not known. J was trimmed by 4 bases and V by 4 bases; bases with no gene match: 7. CDR3 length: 15 residues. Germline values: CDR1 SNHLY, CDR2 FYNNEI. The data derive from a study of identical twins. General study points: Potential partial confounding of zero-insertion analyses by invariant MAIT and iNKT cells was noted. Models underestimated how often monozygotic twins shared out-of-frame TCR alpha. These conclusions were based on statistical analysis (cross-sectional, not following the same donors).

One entry per CDR3 protein, called by TCRdb with MiXCR from the 5' RACE reads. The sample includes under 350,000 distinct CDR3 sequences, nearly 9.5% of them seen just once. Separately, the same data were catalogued under a study of yellow fever vaccine responses in identical twins.

This clonotype originated in a young woman in good health. The chain couples TRBV2 to TRBJ2-1; 7 nucleotides align to TRBD2. Sample: CD8+ T cells sorted from blood. This CDR3 reads CASSGSRENYNEQFF. For the CDR3, the DNA is TGTGCCAGCAGTGGCTCGCGGGAGAATTACAATGAGCAGTTCTTC.